These 28 T cell receptor beta chains were all obtained from the same sample, sequenced in a study of T cell repertoires in cytomegalovirus infection. Their antigen targets remain unknown. One entry per CDR3 protein results from TCRdb running MiXCR on the reads. The sample lists about 920,000 distinct CDR3 sequences; less than 40% were seen once. Sequenced material: cultured CD8+ T cells from PBMCs, taken from culture after CMV antigen stimulation. These receptors originate from a human donor in good health (CMV status not recorded). Some clones in this sample may be carry-over from other donors' samples.

This clonotype was seen a few times. This chain connects TRBV4-1 to TRBJ1-2; D gene uncertain. The germline V gene encodes CDR1 MGHRA and CDR2 YSYEKL. V was clipped by 3 bases and J by 7 bases, with 12 bases between them. This CDR3 comprises 13 residues. CDR3 protein: CASSQPTDGGYTF. DNA for the CDR3: TGCGCCAGCAGCCAGCCCACCGACGGTGGCTACACCTTC.

This clonotype was recorded at least ten times. The chain has TRBV7-9 and TRBJ2-2, with 7 bases identical to TRBD2. The V segment lost 5 bases and the J segment 7 bases; nucleotides outside the gene matches: 7. Germline V CDR1 and CDR2: SEHNR, FQNEAQ (reference sequence). The length of the CDR3 is 14 residues. This chain's CDR3 is CASSPAGSHGELFF. In nucleotides, the CDR3 is TGTGCCAGCAGCCCAGCGGGGAGCCACGGGGAGCTGTTTTTT.

This clonotype was seen more than once but under ten times. V usage is TRBV19 and J usage is TRBJ1-1, with D unclear. Trimming shortened V by 2 bases and J by 12 bases, and 19 bases separated the two germline ends. Germline V gene data show CDR1 as LNHDA and CDR2 as SQIVND (reference sequence). CDR3 length: 14 residues. In DNA form, the CDR3 reads TGTGCCAGTAGTATATTACACCGGGAGGATTTTACTTTCTTT. It is translated as CASSILHREDFTFF.

In this sample, this clonotype turned up many times. This sequence joins TRBV7-2 and TRBJ1-5, with D uncertain. Trimming removed 2 bases at V and 7 bases at J, with 9 bases between. The CDR3 length is 13 residues. Germline lookup yields CDR1 SGHTA and CDR2 FQGNSA. The CDR3 loop reads CASSLNGVQPQHF. Written as DNA, the CDR3 is TGTGCCAGCAGCTTAAACGGGGTCCAGCCCCAGCATTTT.

This chain links TRBV9 with TRBJ1-5, with 10 bases identical to TRBD1. From germline, CDR1 is SGDLS and CDR2 YYNGEE. This CDR3 contains 15 residues. The ends lost 3 bases at V and 7 bases at J; junction bases unmatched: 7. This CDR3 is CASSAGQGGGQPQHF. As DNA, the CDR3 is TGTGCCAGCAGCGCCGGACAGGGGGGAGGGCAGCCCCAGCATTTT.

The table lists this clonotype with a few counts. DNA of the CDR3: TGTGCCAGCAGTGAAAGAATGGATGAGCAGTTCTTC. It yields the protein CASSERMDEQFF. This chain links TRBV6-1 with TRBJ2-1; D uncertain. V was clipped by 2 bases and J by 8 bases, with 7 bases between them. Germline V gene data show CDR1 as MNHNS and CDR2 as SASEGT. The CDR3 loop spans 12 amino acids.

This clonotype was counted ten times or more. The CDR3 region has the DNA TGTGCCAGCAGCTTAAACCACCTAGCGGGAGCCTCCTACGAGCAGTACTTC. Translated, it gives CASSLNHLAGASYEQYF. The J gene is TRBJ2-7, the V gene TRBV7-2; the match to TRBD2 covers 10 bases. The CDR3 covers 17 residues. V dropped 2 bases and J dropped 0; count of bases not matched to a gene: 7. Germline CDR1 reads SGHTA; CDR2 reads FQGNSA.

The chain carries TRBV6-6 and TRBJ2-2, with unresolved D. V lost 2 bases and J lost 4, with 5 bases in between. The germline CDR1 and CDR2 sequences are MNHNY and SVGAGI (reference sequence). The CDR3 runs to 13 residues. The CDR3 spells CASSYNPTGELFF. The CDR3 DNA follows: TGTGCCAGCAGTTACAACCCCACCGGGGAGCTGTTTTTT.

The chain employs TRBV7-9 and TRBJ1-2; D unresolved. The V end was cut by 3 bases, the J end by 4 bases, with 21 bases between. Germline CDR1 and CDR2: SEHNR and FQNEAQ (reference sequence). This CDR3 contains 17 residues. The CDR3 loop reads CASSFNRERSLVYGYTF. CDR3 bases: TGTGCCAGCAGCTTCAACCGGGAAAGGTCTTTAGTCTATGGCTACACCTTC.

This chain links TRBV10-2 with TRBJ2-5, with a possible D match to TRBD2 (5 bases). Germline-derived CDR1 and CDR2 are WSHSY and SAAADI. CDR3 length equals 12 residues. Trimming took off 7 bases at V and 10 bases at J, with 16 bases between the two ends. As DNA, the CDR3 is TGCGCCAGCACCACTCCATACGGGGACCAGTACTTC. It specifies CASTTPYGDQYF.

This clonotype was counted a few times. The rearrangement joins TRBV6-2 or TRBV6-3 to TRBJ1-2, with 9 bases aligning to TRBD1. V gave up 2 bases and J gave up 0 bases; unmatched junction bases: 1. This CDR3 spans 15 amino acids. Germline V gene sequence: CDR1 MNHEY, CDR2 SVGEGT. CDR3 amino acids: CASSYDRGTNYGYTF. CDR3 nucleotide sequence: TGTGCCAGCAGTTACGACAGGGGGACTAACTATGGCTACACCTTC.

The chain joins TRBV4-3 to TRBJ1-5; D remains unclear. V lost 2 bases, J lost 7 bases, and 18 bases lay in between. The CDR3 runs to 16 residues. Per the germline V gene, CDR1 is LGHNA and CDR2 is YSLEER. CDR3 in amino acids: CASSQSYPAGGQPQHF. CDR3 bases: TGCGCCAGCAGCCAATCCTACCCGGCAGGAGGCCAGCCCCAGCATTTT.

This chain uses TRBV5-6 with TRBJ2-1; 7 bases are shared with TRBD2. The CDR3 length is 16 residues. After removal of 0 bases from V and 0 bases from J, the junction contained 3 bases not matched to a gene. Germline V gene data show CDR1 as SGHDT and CDR2 as YYEEEE. Written as DNA, the CDR3 is TGTGCCAGCAGCTTGGCCGGGGGGATCTCCTACAATGAGCAGTTCTTC. Amino acid sequence: CASSLAGGISYNEQFF.

This chain joins TRBV27 and TRBJ1-2; 7 nucleotides match TRBD1. This CDR3 is built from 13 residues. J was trimmed by 3 bases and V by 7 bases; bases with no gene match: 5. Germline CDR1 is MNHEY and CDR2 is SMNVEV (reference sequence). The CDR3 reads CASKDRLDYGYTF. The CDR3 DNA sequence: TGTGCCAGCAAGGACAGGCTTGACTATGGCTACACCTTC.

The V gene is TRBV10-3, the J gene TRBJ2-3, with TRBD1 identical over 7 bases. J gave up 5 bases and V 4 bases, and 9 bases lay outside the gene matches. This CDR3 has 15 residues. Germline V lookup: CDR1 ENHRY, CDR2 SYGVKD. The CDR3 DNA follows: TGTGCCATCAGTGCAAGGACAGGAGCAGGAGATACGCAGTATTTT. Its translation is CAISARTGAGDTQYF.

This clonotype was observed a handful of times. The CDR3 loop is CASSYPTSGGSPAQYF. The CDR3 bases are TGTGCCAGCAGCTATCCGACTAGCGGGGGTTCCCCGGCCCAGTACTTC. The chain employs TRBV6-1 and TRBJ2-5, with 12 bases fitting TRBD2. Germline V gene sequence: CDR1 MNHNS, CDR2 SASEGT. V lost 6 bases to trimming and J lost 9 bases; unmatched junction nucleotides: 14. The CDR3 length is 16 residues.

This clonotype was observed a few times. V usage is TRBV20-1 and J usage is TRBJ2-3; 7 bases line up with TRBD1. With V trimmed by 1 base and J by 2 bases, 9 bases remained unmatched. Germline values: CDR1 DFQATT, CDR2 SNEGSKA (reference sequence). The CDR3 totals 16 residues. The CDR3 sequence: CSARGPTGPYTDTQYF. The DNA for the CDR3 is TGCAGTGCTAGAGGACCGACAGGGCCCTACACAGATACGCAGTATTTT.

The CDR3 DNA sequence: TGTGCCAGCGGGACTAGCGGTCCTTCCTACGAGCAGTACTTC. It codes for CASGTSGPSYEQYF. The V gene is TRBV6-1, the J gene TRBJ2-7, with 11 nucleotides matching TRBD2. The V gene's germline CDR1 is MNHNS and CDR2 SASEGT. This CDR3 contains 14 residues. The V segment lost 8 bases and the J segment 1 base; nucleotides outside the gene matches: 4.

This clonotype has just a few counts. The V gene is TRBV5-4, the J gene TRBJ2-1; D may be TRBD1 or TRBD2 (5 bases each). The CDR3 runs to 12 residues. V was trimmed by 5 bases and J by 10 bases, leaving 13 bases between them. The germline V gene encodes CDR1 SGHNT and CDR2 YYREEE (reference sequence). The DNA of the CDR3 is TGTGCCAGCAGACCGGGTTGGGGGGAGCAGTTCTTC. Its protein product is CASRPGWGEQFF.

The chain carries TRBV2 and TRBJ2-3; weak D call: TRBD1 (6 bases). Trimming cost V 8 bases and J 2 bases, with 11 bases left between them. Germline V gene data show CDR1 as SNHLY and CDR2 as FYNNEI. CDR3 length: 13 residues. The CDR3 DNA sequence: TGTGCCAGCTGGGACACCTACACAGATACGCAGTATTTT. This codes for CASWDTYTDTQYF.

The chain combines TRBV6-5 with TRBJ2-3; D tentatively fits TRBD1 or TRBD2 (6 bases each). Deletions cut 2 bases from V and 5 bases from J, with 14 bases between. Germline V gives CDR1 MNHEY, CDR2 SVGAGI. The CDR3 totals 15 residues. The CDR3 loop is CASSYIRGGGDTQYF. CDR3 coding DNA: TGTGCCAGCAGTTACATCAGGGGAGGTGGAGATACGCAGTATTTT.

The rearrangement links TRBV5-6 to TRBJ2-3; 7 nucleotides agree with TRBD2. The CDR3 is 14 amino acids. V shed 0 bases, J shed 8 bases, and the junction held 6 bases outside the gene matches. CDR1 SGHDT and CDR2 YYEEEE come from the germline V gene. The CDR3: CASSLAGGFPTQYF. CDR3 nucleotide sequence: TGTGCCAGCAGCTTGGCGGGGGGATTCCCTACGCAGTATTTT.

A word on this clonotype: A read error may explain this, as a much larger clone is one base away. The chain combines TRBV2 with TRBJ1-1; D is unclear. CDR1 and CDR2 (germline): SNHLY, FYNNEI. The CDR3 is 11 amino acids. The CDR3 region is CARRANIEAFF. The CDR3 DNA follows: TGTGCCAGGAGAGCGAACATTGAAGCTTTCTTT.

This sequence joins TRBV2 and TRBJ2-7, with D tentatively TRBD1 or TRBD2 (5 bases each). The CDR3 spans 12 residues. Germline V gene lookup returns CDR1 SNHLY and CDR2 FYNNEI. The V gene lost 8 bases and the J gene lost 3 bases, with 11 bases spanning the gap. The DNA for the CDR3 is TGTGCCAGCCGGAGGACACGCTACGAGCAGTACGTC. Translating it yields CASRRTRYEQYV.

This clonotype was observed a handful of times. V gene TRBV15 combines with J gene TRBJ2-1, with 10 bases lining up with TRBD2. CDR1 is LNHNV, CDR2 YYDKDF, per germline (reference sequence). The trim removed 4 bases at V and 6 bases at J, leaving 6 bases unmatched. The CDR3 runs to 15 residues. CDR3 loop: CATSTSGGAFNEQFF. For the CDR3, the DNA is TGTGCCACCAGCACAAGCGGGGGGGCCTTCAATGAGCAGTTCTTC. Looking up the rest from reference TRBV15 and TRBJ2-1 gives the full variable domain: DAMVIQNPRYQVTQFGKPVTLSCSQTLNHNVMYWYQQKSSQAPKLLFHYYDKDFNNEADTPDNFQSRRPNTSFCFLDIRSPGLGDTAMYLCATSTSGGAFNEQFFGPGTRLTVL.

The chain couples TRBV20-1 to TRBJ2-3; 7 bases map to TRBD2. Germline assignment: CDR1 DFQATT and CDR2 SNEGSKA (reference sequence). The CDR3 has 15 amino acids. V dropped 1 base and J dropped 6; count of bases not matched to a gene: 10. As DNA, the CDR3 is TGCAGTGCTAGAGGCGGGGGTGATACGGGGGATACGCAGTATTTT. Protein: CSARGGGDTGDTQYF.

The rearrangement joins TRBV6-6 to TRBJ1-1; D is possibly TRBD1 (5 bases). This CDR3 comprises 13 residues. V was pared by 7 bases and J by 4 bases, with 13 bases between. Germline CDR1 MNHNY, CDR2 SVGAGI (reference sequence). The DNA for the CDR3 is TGTGCCAGCACGAGGGGTGAGAGCACTGAAGCTTTCTTT. Protein product: CASTRGESTEAFF.

The V and J genes are TRBV5-4 and TRBJ2-2; D ambiguous. The V and J ends lost 0 bases and 7 bases respectively, with 7 bases between them. This CDR3 is built from 13 residues. The germline CDR1 and CDR2 sequences are SGHNT and YYREEE (reference sequence). The CDR3 spells CASSLVPHGELFF. CDR3 coding DNA: TGTGCCAGCAGCTTGGTCCCCCACGGGGAGCTGTTTTTT.